A selection of T cell receptor beta chains follows, all from one sample in a study of cytomegalovirus exposure and HLA in healthy donors. TCRdb keeps only in-frame clones here, not all; method: immunoSEQ multiplex PCR. In the table there are 120,000 or so clones, approximately 69% of which are singletons. The sequencing input was PBMCs. The receptors here all came from a middle-aged man in good health and CMV-seropositive. Both conserved end residues are part of each CDR3. D genes are given only for firm matches.

d_call: TRBD1
v_call: TRBV2
j_call: TRBJ2-5
cdr3_aa: CASSRGTGTQETQYF

d_call: NA
v_call: TRBV30
j_call: TRBJ1-1
cdr3_aa: CAWSVRNGAEAFF

d_call: NA
v_call: TRBV11-2
j_call: TRBJ1-2
cdr3_aa: CASRPAGEAYGYTF

d_call: NA
v_call: TRBV7-9
j_call: TRBJ2-7
cdr3_aa: CASSFPQTYEQYF

d_call: TRBD2
v_call: TRBV5-1
j_call: TRBJ2-7
cdr3_aa: CASRDAGAAYEQYF

d_call: NA
v_call: TRBV19
j_call: TRBJ2-1
cdr3_aa: CASSTKQGTEQFF

d_call: NA
v_call: TRBV7-3
j_call: TRBJ2-1
cdr3_aa: CASSPRTAFGKNEQFF

d_call: TRBD1
v_call: TRBV10-3
j_call: TRBJ2-7
cdr3_aa: CAISARGQDEQYF

d_call: NA
v_call: TRBV27
j_call: TRBJ2-5
cdr3_aa: CASSIYGQYQETQYF

d_call: TRBD2
v_call: TRBV10-3
j_call: TRBJ2-1
cdr3_aa: CATRTSGDYNEQFF

d_call: TRBD1
v_call: TRBV29-1
j_call: TRBJ1-1
cdr3_aa: CSVESTGTAEAFF

d_call: NA
v_call: TRBV18
j_call: TRBJ2-1
cdr3_aa: CASSRDTSSYNEQFF

d_call: TRBD1
v_call: TRBV11-2
j_call: TRBJ1-1
cdr3_aa: CASSWSTGDSTEAFF

d_call: TRBD2
v_call: TRBV9
j_call: TRBJ2-2
cdr3_aa: CASSFLAGGLHGELFF

d_call: NA
v_call: TRBV18
j_call: TRBJ2-5
cdr3_aa: CASSPPRGQETQYF

d_call: NA
v_call: TRBV4-1
j_call: TRBJ2-2
cdr3_aa: CASSQIKTGNTGELFF

d_call: TRBD2
v_call: TRBV19
j_call: TRBJ2-1
cdr3_aa: CASEGLAAEKFF

d_call: TRBD2
v_call: TRBV7-3
j_call: TRBJ2-2
cdr3_aa: CASSLNLAGTGELFF

d_call: TRBD2
v_call: TRBV7-9
j_call: TRBJ2-5
cdr3_aa: CASSFGLAGTYQETQYF

d_call: NA
v_call: TRBV7-2
j_call: TRBJ2-7
cdr3_aa: CASSRTSAAGSYEQYF

d_call: NA
v_call: TRBV29-1
j_call: TRBJ1-1
cdr3_aa: CSVGSRAVGEAFF

d_call: TRBD2
v_call: TRBV10-2
j_call: TRBJ2-5
cdr3_aa: CASSVIAGVLQETQYF

d_call: TRBD1
v_call: TRBV19
j_call: TRBJ1-5
cdr3_aa: CASSIPDRNHQPQHF

d_call: TRBD2
v_call: TRBV7-9
j_call: TRBJ2-2
cdr3_aa: CASSFKEREKDTGELFF

d_call: NA
v_call: TRBV9
j_call: TRBJ2-3
cdr3_aa: CASSAHTGGLTDTQYF

d_call: NA
v_call: TRBV7-9
j_call: TRBJ2-2
cdr3_aa: CASSLGSINTGELFF

d_call: TRBD2
v_call: TRBV2
j_call: TRBJ2-3
cdr3_aa: CASSVAGGSTDTQYF

d_call: NA
v_call: TRBV4-1
j_call: TRBJ2-3
cdr3_aa: CASSHPESDTQYF

d_call: NA
v_call: TRBV7-9
j_call: TRBJ2-1
cdr3_aa: CASSYLVGGVLSYNEQFF

d_call: TRBD1
v_call: TRBV30
j_call: TRBJ2-7
cdr3_aa: CASLPRDRGYEQYF

d_call: NA
v_call: TRBV9
j_call: TRBJ1-4
cdr3_aa: CASTPEGTNEKLFF

d_call: NA
v_call: TRBV10-3
j_call: TRBJ2-3
cdr3_aa: CAIKSRTYPTDTQYF

d_call: NA
v_call: TRBV19
j_call: TRBJ2-2
cdr3_aa: CASSTRSTINTGELFF

d_call: TRBD2
v_call: TRBV30
j_call: TRBJ2-3
cdr3_aa: CARDQAGGPRDTQYF

d_call: TRBD1
v_call: TRBV25-1
j_call: TRBJ1-6
cdr3_aa: CASRLQGGQGNSPLHF

d_call: NA
v_call: TRBV19
j_call: TRBJ1-3
cdr3_aa: CASSMYAGNSGNTIYF

d_call: NA
v_call: TRBV28
j_call: TRBJ1-5
cdr3_aa: CASSLRGGLTDQPQHF

d_call: NA
v_call: TRBV5-6
j_call: TRBJ1-3
cdr3_aa: CASSLSSGNTIYF

d_call: NA
v_call: TRBV4-1
j_call: TRBJ1-1
cdr3_aa: CASSQRNRTLRAFF

d_call: TRBD1
v_call: TRBV30
j_call: TRBJ1-1
cdr3_aa: CAWDDRARYTEAFF

d_call: TRBD1
v_call: TRBV28
j_call: TRBJ1-5
cdr3_aa: CASSSIMLDRANQPQHF

d_call: TRBD2
v_call: TRBV9
j_call: TRBJ2-1
cdr3_aa: CASSVEWSGGRSGEQFF

d_call: TRBD1
v_call: TRBV10-2
j_call: TRBJ1-2
cdr3_aa: CASMDRGDYGYTF

d_call: TRBD1
v_call: TRBV27
j_call: TRBJ1-4
cdr3_aa: CASSLRDRGQEKLFF

d_call: NA
v_call: TRBV29-1
j_call: TRBJ1-2
cdr3_aa: CSARTFDGYTF

d_call: TRBD2
v_call: TRBV15
j_call: TRBJ2-7
cdr3_aa: CATSRGQTGTSGSRYEQYF

d_call: NA
v_call: TRBV7-6
j_call: TRBJ1-1
cdr3_aa: CASSANRVNTEAFF

d_call: NA
v_call: TRBV19
j_call: TRBJ1-2
cdr3_aa: CASSMGGDYGYTF

d_call: NA
v_call: TRBV9
j_call: TRBJ2-2
cdr3_aa: CASKAGNTGELFF